The 14 T cell receptor beta chains in this list originate from one sample, sequenced in a study of T cells after posttransplantation cyclophosphamide. Clones were sequenced by immunoSEQ multiplex PCR, and TCRdb holds only the in-frame ones, with some missing. Among about 20,000 clones, roughly 70% were seen once, and the ten largest hold roughly 27%. Cyclophosphamide on days +3 and +4 followed busulfan-fludarabine conditioning and a marrow graft. The sample here was PBMCs, taken after an allogeneic stem cell transplant with post-transplant cyclophosphamide. The source of these receptors is a male patient in his thirties who received an allogeneic stem cell transplant from a related donor, was CMV-positive, and had acute GVHD only. Some T cells may be provided by the graft donor.

This rearrangement joins TRBV4-2 to TRBJ1-3, with D tentatively TRBD1 (6 bases). V shed 1 base and J shed 3 bases, with 13 bases lying between them. CDR3 length equals 16 residues. Germline CDR1 reads LGHNA; CDR2 reads YNFKEQ. CDR3 DNA sequence: TGTGCCAGCAGCCAAGCTGGGGGCGCGAGTGGAAACACCATATATTTT. Protein sequence: CASSQAGGASGNTIYF.

The V and J genes are TRBV18 and TRBJ1-5; no firm D call. The V end lost 5 bases, the J end lost 0 bases, and 11 bases lay between the germline ends. In germline, CDR1 is KGHSH, CDR2 LQKENI. The CDR3 totals 15 residues. The CDR3 nucleotides read TGTGCCAGCTCATGGGGAGGGCTTAGCAATCAGCCCCAGCATTTT. Its protein is CASSWGGLSNQPQHF.

The rearrangement links TRBV6-1 to TRBJ1-1, with D tentatively TRBD1 (5 bases). This CDR3 has 13 residues. V dropped 4 bases and J dropped 1 base, with 7 bases sitting between them. In germline, CDR1 is MNHNS, CDR2 SASEGT. The chain's CDR3 is CASSGTQNTEAFF. CDR3 DNA: TGTGCCAGCAGTGGGACACAGAACACTGAAGCTTTCTTT.

This chain links TRBV5-1 with TRBJ2-7; TRBD2 matches 7 bases. The CDR3 totals 14 residues. V gave up 4 bases and J gave up 6 bases; unmatched junction bases: 10. Per the germline V gene, CDR1 is SGHRS and CDR2 is YFSETQ. DNA of the CDR3: TGCGCCAGCAGCCAGTTGGACGGGACTACCGAGCAGTACTTC. Translated: CASSQLDGTTEQYF.

This chain connects TRBV11-2 to TRBJ2-7; a weak D match, TRBD1 (5 bases). Germline CDR1 reads SGHAT; CDR2 reads FQNNGV. The V end lost 5 bases, the J end lost 2 bases, and 19 bases lay between the germline ends. The CDR3 is 16 residues long. This CDR3 reads CASSSRDSARPYEQYF. CDR3 coding DNA: TGTGCCAGCAGCAGCCGTGACAGTGCAAGACCCTACGAGCAGTACTTC.

This sequence joins TRBV4-1 and TRBJ1-2, with 7 bases identical to TRBD1. The CDR3 length is 15 residues. The germline V gene encodes CDR1 MGHRA and CDR2 YSYEKL. The ends lost 0 bases at V and 4 bases at J; junction bases unmatched: 5. CDR3 amino acids: CASSQDGRGVYGYTF. The CDR3 DNA reads TGCGCCAGCAGCCAAGATGGCAGGGGGGTCTATGGCTACACCTTC.

The genes are TRBV5-8 and TRBJ1-5, with D perhaps matching TRBD1 (5 bases). This CDR3 comprises 15 residues. Germline values: CDR1 SGHTS, CDR2 YDEGEE. The germline V and J ends were trimmed by 1 base and 8 bases, with 16 bases remaining between them. CDR3: CASSLTGGYLEPQHF. In nucleotides, the CDR3 is TGTGCCAGCAGCTTGACAGGAGGGTATCTTGAGCCCCAGCATTTT.

Note on this clone: Other DNA sequences in this specimen translate into the identical CDR3. This chain uses TRBV7-8 with TRBJ1-1; 10 positions agree with TRBD1. Trimming removed 5 bases from V and 1 base from J; junction bases left unmatched: 7. The CDR3 is made up of 16 amino acids. Germline CDR1 is SGHVS and CDR2 is FQNEAQ. CDR3 protein: CASSLRDRGSNTEAFF. The CDR3 DNA follows: TGTGCCAGCAGCCTCCGGGACAGGGGATCGAACACTGAAGCTTTCTTT.

This chain links TRBV10-3 with TRBJ2-3; TRBD1 aligns across 9 bases. This CDR3 region has 16 residues. Germline assignment: CDR1 ENHRY and CDR2 SYGVKD. CDR3 residues: CAIEDRGRTGTDTQYF. In DNA form, the CDR3 reads TGTGCTATAGAGGACAGGGGCCGCACTGGCACAGATACGCAGTATTTT.

The chain is built from TRBV5-1 and TRBJ2-3; 7 bases match TRBD2. The ends lost 4 bases at V and 2 bases at J; junction bases unmatched: 4. CDR1 and CDR2 from the germline V gene are SGHRS and YFSETQ. The CDR3 has 14 residues. The chain's CDR3 is CASSPGDYTDTQYF. The CDR3 DNA sequence: TGCGCCAGCAGCCCCGGGGACTACACAGATACGCAGTATTTT.

The chain is built from TRBV4-3 and TRBJ1-3; D unclear. With 0 bases removed from V and 2 bases from J, the gap between germline ends came to 14 bases. CDR1 is LGHNA and CDR2 is YSLEER in the germline V gene. This CDR3 has 17 amino acids. The CDR3 protein is CASSQDLRYSTGNTIYF. The CDR3 coding sequence is TGCGCCAGCAGCCAAGATTTGCGGTATAGTACTGGAAACACCATATATTTT.

The chain is built from TRBV19 and TRBJ1-4, with 11 bases identical to TRBD1. Trimming at V came to 5 bases and at J to 1 base, leaving 12 bases not matched to a gene. CDR3 length: 19 residues. Germline V lookup: CDR1 LNHDA, CDR2 SQIVND (reference sequence). Here the CDR3 reads CASSSDRGRVDGTNEKLFF. The CDR3 nucleotides are TGTGCCAGTAGTTCGGACAGGGGGCGCGTAGATGGAACTAATGAAAAACTGTTTTTT. The full variable domain, completed using reference TRBV19 and TRBJ1-4, is DGGITQSPKYLFRKEGQNVTLSCEQNLNHDAMYWYRQDPGQGLRLIYYSQIVNDFQKGDIAEGYSVSREKKESFPLTVTSAQKNPTAFYLCASSSDRGRVDGTNEKLFFGSGTQLSVL.

This rearrangement joins TRBV5-4 to TRBJ1-3, with 7 positions matching TRBD1. Unmatched junction bases numbered 8, after V lost 3 bases and J lost 2 bases. The germline V gene encodes CDR1 SGHNT and CDR2 YYREEE (reference sequence). CDR3 length: 16 residues. The chain's CDR3 is CASSSDRRPAGNTIYF. In DNA, the CDR3 is TGTGCCAGCAGCTCGGACAGGAGACCTGCTGGAAACACCATATATTTT.

The chain employs TRBV11-2 and TRBJ1-3; 10 nucleotides match TRBD1. The CDR3 contains 15 residues. CDR1 and CDR2 (germline): SGHAT, FQNNGV. The V segment lost 3 bases and the J segment 3 bases; nucleotides outside the gene matches: 2. The CDR3 loop is CASSFGTGVGNTIYF. CDR3 in DNA: TGTGCCAGCAGCTTCGGGACAGGGGTTGGAAACACCATATATTTT.